The T cell receptor (beta chain) under discussion was sequenced for a study of Ad26.COV2.S vaccination and SARS-CoV-2 variants. Findings and limits, study-wide: Breadth and depth estimates from TCRs may understate total T cell responses. Vaccinees and placebo recipients showed similar non-spike TCR breadth. Spike-specific TCR breadth in vaccine recipients exceeded that seen in placebo recipients. Reported post-vaccination CD8+ and CD4+ T cell responses to spike showed substantial breadth.

In regard to this clone: Its antigen is unknown.

Repertoires were generated with immunoSEQ multiplex PCR, while TCRdb's copy carries only in-frame clones and drops some. This sample has approximately 340,000 clones; roughly nine tenths occur once, and the top ten carry about 3.9%. The V gene end was trimmed by 1 base and the J gene end by 7 bases; junction bases not matched to a gene: 4. CDR1 SEHNR and CDR2 FQNEAQ come from the germline V gene (reference sequence). The CDR3 extends over 14 amino acids. The J gene is TRBJ1-5, the V gene TRBV7-9; 7 bases map to TRBD1. The specimen was peripheral blood, collected after recovery from COVID-19. The TCR sequence derives from a human donor who had recovered from COVID-19. The CDR3 DNA reads as TGTGCCAGCAGCTTAGAAGGACAGGTACAGCCCCAGCATTTT. This translates into CASSLEGQVQPQHF.